The 5 T cell receptor beta chains below were found in one sample sequenced in a study of cytomegalovirus exposure and HLA in healthy donors. 13 Jbeta primers and 60 Vbeta primers were used for the PCR. Sequencing was performed with immunoSEQ multiplex PCR; in TCRdb, only in-frame clones are kept and a portion is missing. Among some 150,000 clones, about 77% were seen once, and the ten largest hold roughly 1.3%. Sequencing was carried out using PBMCs. The receptors were gathered from a woman aged 50 to 60 in good health and CMV-seronegative.

The chain uses TRBV7-2 and TRBJ2-3; 9 bases map to TRBD2. Trimming removed 2 bases from V and 2 bases from J; junction bases left unmatched: 14. There are 19 residues in the CDR3. The germline gives CDR1 SGHTA, CDR2 FQGNSA. DNA of the CDR3: TGTGCCAGCAGCTTATACGGCCGCCCCAGCGGGGGGATCACAGATACGCAGTATTTT. Protein product: CASSLYGRPSGGITDTQYF.

The rearrangement links TRBV7-8 to TRBJ1-1; D is perhaps TRBD1 (5 bases). Trimming pared 7 bases from V and 2 bases from J, leaving 20 bases between. CDR1 and CDR2 from the germline V gene are SGHVS and FQNEAQ. CDR3 length equals 16 residues. CDR3 DNA sequence: TGTGCCAGCACCAACCCGTGGGGCTCAGCCAACACTGAAGCTTTCTTT. It yields the protein CASTNPWGSANTEAFF.

The CDR3 nucleotides read TGTGCCAGCAGTGAGACGGGACTAGCGGGAGTTAAAGATACGCAGTATTTT. Its translation is CASSETGLAGVKDTQYF. V is TRBV2 and J is TRBJ2-3; 14 bases are a match to TRBD2. The J segment lost 5 bases and the V segment lost 3 bases, leaving 7 bases of the junction unmatched. The CDR3 contains 17 residues. Looked up from germline, CDR1 is SNHLY and CDR2 is FYNNEI.

This chain uses TRBV4-3 with TRBJ1-2; D might be TRBD1 (6 bases). This CDR3 contains 15 residues. V lost 1 base and J lost 6, with 15 bases in between. CDR1 is LGHNA, CDR2 YSLEER, per germline. CDR3 sequence reads: CASSQGGGHSDGYTF. In nucleotides, the CDR3 is TGCGCCAGCAGCCAAGGTGGGGGACATAGTGATGGCTACACCTTC.

The chain combines TRBV28 with TRBJ1-2; 7 bases map to TRBD1. The CDR3 contains 13 residues. Germline CDR1 reads MDHEN; CDR2 reads SYDVKM. V gave up 5 bases and J gave up 6 bases; unmatched junction bases: 6. CDR3 sequence: CASSGSGQDGYTF. In nucleotides, the CDR3 is TGTGCCAGCAGTGGATCAGGACAGGATGGCTACACCTTC.